Listed below are T cell receptor beta chains from one sample, sequenced in a study of OX40 agonist ivuxolimab in advanced cancers. TCRdb keeps only in-frame clones here, not all; method: immunoSEQ multiplex PCR. There are approximately 94,000 clones in the sample; approximately 90% occur only once, and under 0.65% lies in the top ten. This specimen was CD4+ or CD8+ T cells sorted from blood, taken in a trial of the OX40 agonist ivuxolimab. All receptors come from an adult with an advanced solid tumor such as melanoma, head and neck, liver or kidney cancer. CDR3s include the opening cysteine and the closing phenylalanine or tryptophan. The order of the fields is J gene, clone size, D gene, V gene, CDR3 DNA, CDR3 protein. D genes are given only for firm matches. Only part of the rows carry a size: once, few, many, or a class if the clone is expanded.

J gene: TRBJ1-2; clone size: .; D gene: TRBD1; V gene: TRBV19; CDR3 DNA: TGTGCCAGCCGGGACAGGGCCTCGCGGGGCTATGGCTACACCTTC; CDR3 protein: CASRDRASRGYGYTF
J gene: TRBJ1-4; clone size: .; D gene: TRBD1; V gene: TRBV11-2; CDR3 DNA: TGTGCCAGCAGTTCTATACAGGGGGTTATTGAAAAACTGTTTTTT; CDR3 protein: CASSSIQGVIEKLFF
J gene: TRBJ2-2; clone size: .; D gene: TRBD1; V gene: TRBV29-1; CDR3 DNA: TGCAGCGCGAGACAGGGTGTAAACACCGGGGAGCTGTTTTTT; CDR3 protein: CSARQGVNTGELFF
J gene: TRBJ2-4; clone size: .; D gene: .; V gene: TRBV27; CDR3 DNA: TGTGCCAGCAGTTTAGTTGGGGCCAAAAACATTCAGTACTTC; CDR3 protein: CASSLVGAKNIQYF
J gene: TRBJ2-7; clone size: once; D gene: .; V gene: TRBV6-1; CDR3 DNA: TGTGCCAGCAGTGCTCAGGGTTACGAGCAGTACTTC; CDR3 protein: CASSAQGYEQYF
J gene: TRBJ2-7; clone size: .; D gene: TRBD2; V gene: TRBV29-1; CDR3 DNA: TGCAGCGTTGTCTTAGCGGGAGGTACATACGAGCAGTACTTC; CDR3 protein: CSVVLAGGTYEQYF
J gene: TRBJ2-3; clone size: .; D gene: TRBD2; V gene: TRBV6-4; CDR3 DNA: TGTGCCAGCAGTGTCGGGACTAGACCCACAGATACGCAGTATTTT; CDR3 protein: CASSVGTRPTDTQYF
J gene: TRBJ2-1; clone size: .; D gene: .; V gene: TRBV5-8; CDR3 DNA: TGTGCCAGCAGCTTTAGGGCTTACAATGAGCAGTTCTTC; CDR3 protein: CASSFRAYNEQFF
J gene: TRBJ1-5; clone size: .; D gene: .; V gene: TRBV5-8; CDR3 DNA: TGTGCCAGCAGCTTGTATAGGGGTGACAATCAGCCCCAGCATTTT; CDR3 protein: CASSLYRGDNQPQHF
J gene: TRBJ1-2; clone size: .; D gene: TRBD1; V gene: TRBV28; CDR3 DNA: TGTGCCAGCAGCTACCAGGGGGCGGGTTCCTTTGGCTACACCTTC; CDR3 protein: CASSYQGAGSFGYTF
J gene: TRBJ2-6; clone size: .; D gene: .; V gene: TRBV6-1; CDR3 DNA: TGTGCCAGCAGTGGACTGACCTCTGGGGCCAACGTCCTGACTTTC; CDR3 protein: CASSGLTSGANVLTF
J gene: TRBJ2-1; clone size: .; D gene: .; V gene: TRBV28; CDR3 DNA: TGTGCCAGCAGACGGGACATCCTCAGAAATGAGCAGTTCTTC; CDR3 protein: CASRRDILRNEQFF
J gene: TRBJ2-2; clone size: .; D gene: TRBD2; V gene: TRBV4-3; CDR3 DNA: TGCGCCAGCAGCCTCAAACCGAGGACTAGCGGGAGTATGAACACCGGGGAGCTGTTTTTT; CDR3 protein: CASSLKPRTSGSMNTGELFF
J gene: TRBJ2-7; clone size: .; D gene: .; V gene: TRBV9; CDR3 DNA: TGTGCCAGCAGCGTAGACCCCGGGGTCCCTACCGAGCAGTACTTC; CDR3 protein: CASSVDPGVPTEQYF
J gene: TRBJ2-5; clone size: .; D gene: TRBD2; V gene: TRBV16; CDR3 DNA: TGTGCCAGCAGCCAATCTAGCGGGAGGGCCCAAGAGACCCAGTACTTC; CDR3 protein: CASSQSSGRAQETQYF
J gene: TRBJ2-1; clone size: .; D gene: .; V gene: TRBV21-1; CDR3 DNA: TGTGCCAGCAGCAAAGCACGGACACCGCTTAATGAGCAGTTCTTC; CDR3 protein: CASSKARTPLNEQFF
J gene: TRBJ2-1; clone size: .; D gene: .; V gene: TRBV5-5; CDR3 DNA: TGTGCCAGCAGTTCCGGAGGGGGCTACAATGAGCAGTTCTTC; CDR3 protein: CASSSGGGYNEQFF
J gene: TRBJ2-4; clone size: .; D gene: TRBD2; V gene: TRBV28; CDR3 DNA: TGTGCCAGCGCCATCTCTAGCGGATGGGCCAAAAACATTCAGTACTTC; CDR3 protein: CASAISSGWAKNIQYF
J gene: TRBJ2-7; clone size: once; D gene: TRBD1; V gene: TRBV28; CDR3 DNA: TGTGCCAGCAGTCAGCCCGGGACAGGGCAGTCCGAGCAGTACTTC; CDR3 protein: CASSQPGTGQSEQYF
J gene: TRBJ2-3; clone size: .; D gene: TRBD1; V gene: TRBV12-5; CDR3 DNA: TGTGCTAGTGGTTTGTACTCGGGACAGGGGGCTAATACGCAGTATTTT; CDR3 protein: CASGLYSGQGANTQYF
J gene: TRBJ2-6; clone size: once; D gene: TRBD2; V gene: TRBV6-5; CDR3 DNA: TGTGCCAGTCGCGCGGGGGGTAGTGGGGCCAACGTCCTGACTTTC; CDR3 protein: CASRAGGSGANVLTF
J gene: TRBJ2-2; clone size: .; D gene: .; V gene: TRBV28; CDR3 DNA: TGTGCCAGCAGTTTATTAAGGGACGAGCTGTTTTTT; CDR3 protein: CASSLLRDELFF
J gene: TRBJ2-5; clone size: .; D gene: .; V gene: TRBV4-1; CDR3 DNA: TGCGCCAGCAGCCAAAGACGAGGGGCAGATCAAGAGACCCAGTACTTC; CDR3 protein: CASSQRRGADQETQYF
J gene: TRBJ2-7; clone size: .; D gene: .; V gene: TRBV5-3; CDR3 DNA: TGTGCCAGAAGCTTGTGGGACTTAACCTACGAGCAGTACTTC; CDR3 protein: CARSLWDLTYEQYF
J gene: TRBJ1-5; clone size: .; D gene: .; V gene: TRBV7-2; CDR3 DNA: TGTGCCAGCAGCTTAGCGGGGCAGGGTGGTCAGCCCCAGCATTTT; CDR3 protein: CASSLAGQGGQPQHF
J gene: TRBJ2-5; clone size: .; D gene: .; V gene: TRBV11-2; CDR3 DNA: TGTGCCAGCAGCTTAGTTCGGGGAAGGGAAGAGACCCAGTACTTC; CDR3 protein: CASSLVRGREETQYF
J gene: TRBJ2-3; clone size: .; D gene: .; V gene: TRBV7-9; CDR3 DNA: TGTGCCAGCAGCTTAACGGGAGCCGCAGATACGCAGTATTTT; CDR3 protein: CASSLTGAADTQYF
J gene: TRBJ2-1; clone size: once; D gene: .; V gene: TRBV5-1; CDR3 DNA: TGCGCCAGCAGCTTGGACAGCTACAATGAGCAGTTCTTC; CDR3 protein: CASSLDSYNEQFF
J gene: TRBJ1-2; clone size: .; D gene: .; V gene: TRBV2; CDR3 DNA: TGTGCCAGCAGTGAAAGTAGATATGGCTACACCTTC; CDR3 protein: CASSESRYGYTF
J gene: TRBJ2-1; clone size: .; D gene: TRBD2; V gene: TRBV5-1; CDR3 DNA: TGCGCCAGCAGCCACGCGGCGGGAGGGAGCTACAATGAGCAGTTCTTC; CDR3 protein: CASSHAAGGSYNEQFF
J gene: TRBJ2-5; clone size: .; D gene: .; V gene: TRBV5-8; CDR3 DNA: TGTGCCAGCAGCTCCCCGTGGAAACAAGAGACCCAGTACTTC; CDR3 protein: CASSSPWKQETQYF
J gene: TRBJ2-5; clone size: .; D gene: TRBD2; V gene: TRBV5-1; CDR3 DNA: TGCGCCAGCAGTTCCCTAGCGGGAGTGGGGGAGCAGTACTTC; CDR3 protein: CASSSLAGVGEQYF
J gene: TRBJ2-1; clone size: .; D gene: TRBD2; V gene: TRBV4-2; CDR3 DNA: TGTGCCAGCAGCCTCGGGACTAGCAAAAATGAGCAGTTCTTC; CDR3 protein: CASSLGTSKNEQFF
J gene: TRBJ1-3; clone size: .; D gene: .; V gene: TRBV28; CDR3 DNA: TGTGCCAGCAGTGTAAGACAGGTCCGGGCAGGAAACACCATATATTTT; CDR3 protein: CASSVRQVRAGNTIYF
J gene: TRBJ2-7; clone size: .; D gene: .; V gene: TRBV6-5; CDR3 DNA: TGTGCCAGCAGCCTTAGGAGCTCCTACGAGCAGTACTTC; CDR3 protein: CASSLRSSYEQYF
J gene: TRBJ1-4; clone size: .; D gene: .; V gene: TRBV2; CDR3 DNA: TGTGCCAGCAGTGTGTCGCTCGGTGATGAAAAACTGTTTTTT; CDR3 protein: CASSVSLGDEKLFF
J gene: TRBJ1-2; clone size: once; D gene: TRBD1; V gene: TRBV4-3; CDR3 DNA: TGCGCCAGCAGCCAAAGAGGGGGCAAAGACTATGGCTACACCTTC; CDR3 protein: CASSQRGGKDYGYTF
J gene: TRBJ2-5; clone size: .; D gene: .; V gene: TRBV28; CDR3 DNA: TGTGCCAGCAGTGGAAACGAAGAGACCCAGTACTTC; CDR3 protein: CASSGNEETQYF
J gene: TRBJ2-2; clone size: .; D gene: TRBD2; V gene: TRBV6-1; CDR3 DNA: TGTGCCAGCAGTGAAGCCCTAGCGGGAGGGCCTCACGGGGAGCTGTTTTTT; CDR3 protein: CASSEALAGGPHGELFF